The T cell receptor beta chain described here comes from a study of OX40 agonist ivuxolimab in advanced cancers. From germline, CDR1 is GTSNPN and CDR2 SVGIG (reference sequence). CDR3 length: 14 residues. Trimming pared 1 base from V and 3 bases from J, leaving 13 bases between. Clones were read by immunoSEQ multiplex PCR, and TCRdb kept only the in-frame ones, dropping some. The repertoire consists of around 50,000 clones, with about nine tenths occurring once and the leading ten covering under 10%. Sequencing was performed on CD4+ or CD8+ T cells sorted from blood, taken in a trial of the OX40 agonist ivuxolimab. The chain uses TRBV30 and TRBJ2-7; D uncertain. The TCR was taken from an adult with an advanced solid tumor such as melanoma, head and neck, liver or kidney cancer. As DNA, the CDR3 is TGTGCCTGGAGTGAGGGCTCCTTTTTCTACGAGCAGTACTTC. This codes for CAWSEGSFFYEQYF.